This T cell receptor beta chain came from a study of T cells after yellow fever vaccination (dated 2019 in TCRdb). Context from the whole study: The SMART-Seq v4 Ultra Low Input RNA kit was used to prepare libraries from fractions with low cell numbers. To track T-cell clones before and after primary and booster YFV17D yellow fever vaccination, bulk TCR alpha and beta repertoires were sequenced longitudinally. Two healthy male donors, one aged 18 to 30 and one aged 30 to 40 years, were included in the cohort. Blood was drawn at multiple timepoints before and after primary and secondary immunization, with bulk PBMC replicates and cell subsets isolated.

TCR cDNA was synthesized by 5'RACE template switching, which introduced a universal primer site and unique molecular identifiers. cDNA synthesis was primed from both the TCR alpha and TCR beta constant segments. Library amplification involved two PCR steps, and the second step added sample barcodes and sequencing adapters. Sequencing of libraries was done on Illumina HiSeq 2500 (2x100 bp) or NovaSeq (2x150 bp). Turning to the authors' computational methods: MIGEC handled demultiplexing of reads and collapsing into UMI consensus sequences, while MiXCR performed V(D)J alignment. Using edgeR on replicate PBMC samples, clonotypes were called vaccine-responding if FDR was below 0.01 and the log2 fold change was above 5 up to day 15. Each bulk clonotype received a CD4 or CD8 identity based on whether the sequenced CD4 or CD8 repertoire contained that clonotype at higher abundance. The public sequencing data were trimmed at Q25 with fastp and processed into clonotypes with MiXCR by TCRdb, which kept only in-frame beta chains. One record per CDR3 amino acid sequence lists the most common genes and DNA. The authors' filters were not applied to this entry. The table for this sample lists roughly 300,000 distinct CDR3 sequences; around 6.8% of them were counted only once. Roughly a sixth of the sample is in the top ten clones.

Overall study outcomes, separate from this receptor: Most clones expanded after primary vaccination (approximately 97% of CD4 and 88% of CD8) were re-detected after the booster, suggesting that broad memory maintenance occurred. A small fraction of clonotypes showed up in both the CD4 and CD8 compartments, probably as a result of convergent recombination. The secondary T-cell response was weaker than the primary response but faster, peaking on day 5 instead of day 15. Because abundant contaminating clonotypes from the bulk population could be contained in FACS-sorted repertoires, computational filtering was required. The study included only a couple of donors, which limits how far the findings can be generalized.

Read against the paper, the sample's treatment or condition label means: live attenuated yellow fever vaccine strain. At every blood-draw timepoint, two biological replicates of bulk PBMCs were collected. A standard Ficoll-Paque protocol was used to isolate PBMCs from peripheral blood. TriZol was used to extract RNA from bulk PBMCs, CD4 and CD8 fractions, and dextramer-positive and dextramer-negative fractions. The CDR3 sequence holds 17 residues, the cysteine and phenylalanine included. Only the CDR3 DNA stays, 51 bases, in frame from base 1. Unmatched junction bases come to 12, with V trimmed by 2 bases and J by 5 bases. In this sample, this clonotype turned up a few times. The antigen it recognizes is unknown. Base qualities were left out, and no much larger clone turns up one base away.

This clonotype was obtained from a young man who received the YFV17D yellow fever vaccine. The chain uses TRBV12-3 or TRBV12-4 and TRBJ2-3; TRBD2 aligns with 8 central bases. Sample: PBMCs, taken around 45 days after the first yellow fever vaccination. The CDR3 reads as follows: CASSLSGLAGTVDTQYF. The nucleotide sequence is given as TGTGCCAGCAGTTTATCGGGGTTAGCGGGGACGGTAGATACGCAGTATTTT.